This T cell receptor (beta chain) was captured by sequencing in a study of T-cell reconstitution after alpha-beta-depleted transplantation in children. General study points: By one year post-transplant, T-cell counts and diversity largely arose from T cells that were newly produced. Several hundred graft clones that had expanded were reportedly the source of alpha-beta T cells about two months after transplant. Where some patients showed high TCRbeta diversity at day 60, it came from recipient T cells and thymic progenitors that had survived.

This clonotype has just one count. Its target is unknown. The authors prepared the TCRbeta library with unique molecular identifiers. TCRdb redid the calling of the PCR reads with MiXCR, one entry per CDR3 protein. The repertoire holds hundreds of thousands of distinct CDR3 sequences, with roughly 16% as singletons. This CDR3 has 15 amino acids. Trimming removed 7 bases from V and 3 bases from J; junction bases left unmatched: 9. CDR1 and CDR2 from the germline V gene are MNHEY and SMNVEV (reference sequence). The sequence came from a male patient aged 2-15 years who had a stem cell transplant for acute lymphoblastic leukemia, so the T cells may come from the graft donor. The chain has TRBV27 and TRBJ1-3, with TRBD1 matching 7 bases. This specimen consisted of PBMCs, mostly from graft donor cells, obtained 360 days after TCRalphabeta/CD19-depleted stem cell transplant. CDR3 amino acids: CASNKQGPVGNTIYF. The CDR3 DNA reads TGTGCCAGCAACAAACAGGGGCCGGTTGGAAACACCATATATTTT.